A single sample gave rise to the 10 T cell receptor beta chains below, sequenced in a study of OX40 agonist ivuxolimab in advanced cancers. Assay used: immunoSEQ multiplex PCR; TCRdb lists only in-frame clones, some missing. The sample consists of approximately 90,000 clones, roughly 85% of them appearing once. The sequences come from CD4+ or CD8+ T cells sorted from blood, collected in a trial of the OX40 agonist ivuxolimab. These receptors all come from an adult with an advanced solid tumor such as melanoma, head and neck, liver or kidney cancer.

As DNA, the CDR3 is TGTGCCAGCAGTTACTCCTTGGGACAGGATGCCGGGGAGCTGTTTTTT. This encodes CASSYSLGQDAGELFF. The rearrangement joins TRBV6-5 to TRBJ2-2, with 8 bases aligning to TRBD1. The CDR3 contains 16 residues. V trimming: 0 bases; J trimming: 6 bases; junction bases outside the gene matches: 6. Germline assignment: CDR1 MNHEY and CDR2 SVGAGI.

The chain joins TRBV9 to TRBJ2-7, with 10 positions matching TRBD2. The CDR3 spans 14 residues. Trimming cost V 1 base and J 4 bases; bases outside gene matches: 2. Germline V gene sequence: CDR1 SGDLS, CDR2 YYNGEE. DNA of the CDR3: TGTGCCAGCAGCGTAACTAGCGGGATGTACGAGCAGTACTTC. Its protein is CASSVTSGMYEQYF. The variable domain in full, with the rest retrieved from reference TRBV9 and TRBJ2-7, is DSGVTQTPKHLITATGQRVTLRCSPRSGDLSVYWYQQSLDQGLQFLIQYYNGEERAKGNILERFSAQQFPDLHSELNLSSLELGDSALYFCASSVTSGMYEQYFGPGTRLTVT.

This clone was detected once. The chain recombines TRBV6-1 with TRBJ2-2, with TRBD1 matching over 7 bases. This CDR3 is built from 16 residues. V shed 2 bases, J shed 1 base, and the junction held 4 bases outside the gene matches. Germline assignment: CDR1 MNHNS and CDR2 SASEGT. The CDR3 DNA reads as TGTGCCAGCAGTGAAATCGGGACAGAGAACACCGGGGAGCTGTTTTTT. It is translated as CASSEIGTENTGELFF.

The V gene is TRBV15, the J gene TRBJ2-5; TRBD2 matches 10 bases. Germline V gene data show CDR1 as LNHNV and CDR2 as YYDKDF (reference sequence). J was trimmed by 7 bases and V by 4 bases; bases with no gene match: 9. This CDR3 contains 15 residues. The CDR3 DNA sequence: TGTGCCACCAGCAAAGGTAGCGGGGGGTTGCTGACCCAGTACTTC. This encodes CATSKGSGGLLTQYF.

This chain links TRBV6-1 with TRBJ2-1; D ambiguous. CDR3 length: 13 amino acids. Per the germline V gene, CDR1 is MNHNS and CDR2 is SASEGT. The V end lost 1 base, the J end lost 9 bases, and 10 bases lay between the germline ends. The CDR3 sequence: CASSEVKRTEQFF. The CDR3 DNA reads TGTGCCAGCAGTGAAGTCAAGCGAACTGAGCAGTTCTTC.

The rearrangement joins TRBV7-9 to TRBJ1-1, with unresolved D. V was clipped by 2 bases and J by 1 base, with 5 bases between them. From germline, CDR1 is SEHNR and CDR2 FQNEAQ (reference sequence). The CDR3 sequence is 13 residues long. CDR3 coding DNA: TGTGCCAGCAGCTTAAGCGGGAACACTGAAGCTTTCTTT. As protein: CASSLSGNTEAFF.

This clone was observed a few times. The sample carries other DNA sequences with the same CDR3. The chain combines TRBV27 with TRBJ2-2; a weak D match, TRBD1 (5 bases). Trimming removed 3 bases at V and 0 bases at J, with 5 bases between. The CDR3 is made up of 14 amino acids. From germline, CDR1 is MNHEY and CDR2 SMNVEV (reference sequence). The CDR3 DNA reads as TGTGCCAGCAGTTTGACAGCGAACACCGGGGAGCTGTTTTTT. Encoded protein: CASSLTANTGELFF.

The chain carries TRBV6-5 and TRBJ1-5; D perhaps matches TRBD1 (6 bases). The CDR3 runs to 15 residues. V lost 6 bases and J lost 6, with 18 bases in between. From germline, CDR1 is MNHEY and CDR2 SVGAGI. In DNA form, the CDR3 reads TGTGCCAGCAGCAACAGGGAAGCCGCGGGTCAGCCCCAGCATTTT. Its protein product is CASSNREAAGQPQHF.

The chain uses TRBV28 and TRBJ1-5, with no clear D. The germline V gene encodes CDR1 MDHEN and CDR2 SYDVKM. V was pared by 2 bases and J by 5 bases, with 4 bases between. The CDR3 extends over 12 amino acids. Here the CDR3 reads CASSLTDQPQHF. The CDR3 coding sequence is TGTGCCAGCAGTTTAACGGATCAGCCCCAGCATTTT.

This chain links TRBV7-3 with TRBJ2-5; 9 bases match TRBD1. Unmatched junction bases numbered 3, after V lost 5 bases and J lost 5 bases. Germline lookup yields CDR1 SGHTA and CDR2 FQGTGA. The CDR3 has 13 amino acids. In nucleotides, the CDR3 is TGTGCCAGCAGCAAAGGACAGGGGGAGACCCAGTACTTC. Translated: CASSKGQGETQYF.